The T cell receptor (beta chain) under discussion was sequenced for a study of cytomegalovirus exposure and HLA in healthy donors. Trimming took off 3 bases at V and 5 bases at J, with 11 bases between the two ends. The CDR3 loop spans 13 amino acids. Germline-derived CDR1 and CDR2 are SEHNR and FQNEAQ (reference sequence). This clone was seen only a few times. Amplification used 60 Vbeta primers and 13 Jbeta primers. Generated by immunoSEQ multiplex PCR, the TCRdb table keeps only in-frame clones and is missing some. The sample includes 100,000 to 120,000 clones, around three quarters of them seen just once.

The clonotype comes from a woman in her 30s in good health and CMV-seronegative. The chain recombines TRBV7-9 with TRBJ2-7; weak D call: TRBD2 (6 bases). Sequenced sample: PBMCs. In nucleotides, the CDR3 is TGTGCCAGCAGCTTGGGACTGGGTCACGAGCAGTACTTC. Protein sequence: CASSLGLGHEQYF.